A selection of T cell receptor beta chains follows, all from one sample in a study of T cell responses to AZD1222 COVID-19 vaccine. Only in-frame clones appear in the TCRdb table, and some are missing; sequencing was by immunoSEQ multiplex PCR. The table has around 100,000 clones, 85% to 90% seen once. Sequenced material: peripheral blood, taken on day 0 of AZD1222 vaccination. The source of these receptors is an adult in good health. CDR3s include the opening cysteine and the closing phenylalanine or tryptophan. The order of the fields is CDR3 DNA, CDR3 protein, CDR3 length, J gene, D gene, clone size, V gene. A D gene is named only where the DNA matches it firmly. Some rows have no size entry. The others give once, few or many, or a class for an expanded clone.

CDR3nt: TGCGCCAGCAGCTTGGAGGGGACCGCCGGGGAGCTGTTTTTT
CDR3aa: CASSLEGTAGELFF
len: 14
j_gene: TRBJ2-2
d_gene: -
abundance: once
v_gene: TRBV5-1

CDR3nt: TGTGCCAGCAGCCAAGCCAGTTGGAGCCAAGAGACCCAGTACTTC
CDR3aa: CASSQASWSQETQYF
len: 15
j_gene: TRBJ2-5
d_gene: -
abundance: -
v_gene: TRBV3-1/TRBV3-2

CDR3nt: TGTGCCAGCAGCCGGGGAGGCTCTGGAAACACCATATATTTT
CDR3aa: CASSRGGSGNTIYF
len: 14
j_gene: TRBJ1-3
d_gene: -
abundance: -
v_gene: TRBV5-6

CDR3nt: TGCGCCAGCAGCCAAGATCGGGCTATCGAGCAGTTCTTC
CDR3aa: CASSQDRAIEQFF
len: 13
j_gene: TRBJ2-1
d_gene: -
abundance: -
v_gene: TRBV4-3

CDR3nt: TGTGCCAGCTCCTTCACCGGGACTAGCGTTACCTACGAGCAGTACTTC
CDR3aa: CASSFTGTSVTYEQYF
len: 16
j_gene: TRBJ2-7
d_gene: TRBD2
abundance: -
v_gene: TRBV7-2

CDR3nt: TGTGCCAGCAGCCCCGGGGGGCTACAAGAGACCCAGTACTTC
CDR3aa: CASSPGGLQETQYF
len: 14
j_gene: TRBJ2-5
d_gene: -
abundance: -
v_gene: TRBV7-2

CDR3nt: TGTGCCAGCAGCCCGGCGGGAACTTACACAGATACGCAGTATTTT
CDR3aa: CASSPAGTYTDTQYF
len: 15
j_gene: TRBJ2-3
d_gene: -
abundance: -
v_gene: TRBV3-1/TRBV3-2

CDR3nt: TGTGCCATCAGTGGACCGGGGGATGGCGGGGAGCTGTTTTTT
CDR3aa: CAISGPGDGGELFF
len: 14
j_gene: TRBJ2-2
d_gene: -
abundance: -
v_gene: TRBV10-3

CDR3nt: TGTGCCAGCAGTTACCGGGGTTCGGGCAATCAGCCCCAGCATTTT
CDR3aa: CASSYRGSGNQPQHF
len: 15
j_gene: TRBJ1-5
d_gene: -
abundance: few
v_gene: TRBV6-5

CDR3nt: TGTGCCAGCAGTCAGCAAAGGACTAGTTTTAATGAGCAGTTCTTC
CDR3aa: CASSQQRTSFNEQFF
len: 15
j_gene: TRBJ2-1
d_gene: TRBD2
abundance: -
v_gene: TRBV2

CDR3nt: TGCGCCAGCAGCGGAGGGGACGGAGCAAACCAGCAGTTCTTC
CDR3aa: CASSGGDGANQQFF
len: 14
j_gene: TRBJ2-1
d_gene: -
abundance: -
v_gene: TRBV5-1

CDR3nt: TGTGCCAGTAGCCACGGGACAGGTAGCACAGATACGCAGTATTTT
CDR3aa: CASSHGTGSTDTQYF
len: 15
j_gene: TRBJ2-3
d_gene: TRBD1
abundance: -
v_gene: TRBV19

CDR3nt: TGTGCTAGTGGTCCCGGACAGGGGCACCAAGAGACCCAGTACTTC
CDR3aa: CASGPGQGHQETQYF
len: 15
j_gene: TRBJ2-5
d_gene: TRBD1
abundance: -
v_gene: TRBV12-5

CDR3nt: TGTGCCAGCAGCTCCCTTGGGACAGGCTCATTTGCTTTCTTT
CDR3aa: CASSSLGTGSFAFF
len: 14
j_gene: TRBJ1-1
d_gene: TRBD1
abundance: -
v_gene: TRBV7-9

CDR3nt: TGTGCCAGCAGCTCGCGGGAGCTGGACACCGGGGAGCTGTTTTTT
CDR3aa: CASSSRELDTGELFF
len: 15
j_gene: TRBJ2-2
d_gene: TRBD2
abundance: -
v_gene: TRBV3-1/TRBV3-2

CDR3nt: TGTGCCAGCAATAGGGGCGCGAACACTGAAGCTTTCTTT
CDR3aa: CASNRGANTEAFF
len: 13
j_gene: TRBJ1-1
d_gene: -
abundance: -
v_gene: TRBV6-5

CDR3nt: TGTGCCAGCAGTTACGGTGTTTCCGGGGCCAACGTCCTGACTTTC
CDR3aa: CASSYGVSGANVLTF
len: 15
j_gene: TRBJ2-6
d_gene: -
abundance: -
v_gene: TRBV6-2/TRBV6-3

CDR3nt: TGTGCCTGGAGTAATCCTCCCAGGGATGGCTACACCTTC
CDR3aa: CAWSNPPRDGYTF
len: 13
j_gene: TRBJ1-2
d_gene: -
abundance: -
v_gene: TRBV30

CDR3nt: TGTGCCAGCAGCGGCCGCGGTGGCCAAGAGACCCAGTACTTC
CDR3aa: CASSGRGGQETQYF
len: 14
j_gene: TRBJ2-5
d_gene: -
abundance: -
v_gene: TRBV25-1

CDR3nt: TGTGCCAGCAGCGCCACAGGGTTGGGAAACACCATATATTTT
CDR3aa: CASSATGLGNTIYF
len: 14
j_gene: TRBJ1-3
d_gene: -
abundance: -
v_gene: TRBV5-4

CDR3nt: TGTGCCATCAACCCGGGACAGGGCAGCTACGAGCAGTACTTC
CDR3aa: CAINPGQGSYEQYF
len: 14
j_gene: TRBJ2-7
d_gene: TRBD1
abundance: -
v_gene: TRBV10-3

CDR3nt: TGTGCCAGTACCCCGGGACAGGGCAATCAGCCCCAGCATTTT
CDR3aa: CASTPGQGNQPQHF
len: 14
j_gene: TRBJ1-5
d_gene: TRBD1
abundance: -
v_gene: TRBV19

CDR3nt: TGTGCCAGCAGCTCACAAAGACAAGGCGAAGCTTTCTTT
CDR3aa: CASSSQRQGEAFF
len: 13
j_gene: TRBJ1-1
d_gene: -
abundance: once
v_gene: TRBV7-2

CDR3nt: TGTGCCAGCAGCTTGGTTGGCAATCAGCCCCAGCATTTT
CDR3aa: CASSLVGNQPQHF
len: 13
j_gene: TRBJ1-5
d_gene: -
abundance: -
v_gene: TRBV5-6

CDR3nt: TGTGCCTGGAGTCCACCTCCAGGATTCTATGGCTACACCTTC
CDR3aa: CAWSPPPGFYGYTF
len: 14
j_gene: TRBJ1-2
d_gene: -
abundance: -
v_gene: TRBV30